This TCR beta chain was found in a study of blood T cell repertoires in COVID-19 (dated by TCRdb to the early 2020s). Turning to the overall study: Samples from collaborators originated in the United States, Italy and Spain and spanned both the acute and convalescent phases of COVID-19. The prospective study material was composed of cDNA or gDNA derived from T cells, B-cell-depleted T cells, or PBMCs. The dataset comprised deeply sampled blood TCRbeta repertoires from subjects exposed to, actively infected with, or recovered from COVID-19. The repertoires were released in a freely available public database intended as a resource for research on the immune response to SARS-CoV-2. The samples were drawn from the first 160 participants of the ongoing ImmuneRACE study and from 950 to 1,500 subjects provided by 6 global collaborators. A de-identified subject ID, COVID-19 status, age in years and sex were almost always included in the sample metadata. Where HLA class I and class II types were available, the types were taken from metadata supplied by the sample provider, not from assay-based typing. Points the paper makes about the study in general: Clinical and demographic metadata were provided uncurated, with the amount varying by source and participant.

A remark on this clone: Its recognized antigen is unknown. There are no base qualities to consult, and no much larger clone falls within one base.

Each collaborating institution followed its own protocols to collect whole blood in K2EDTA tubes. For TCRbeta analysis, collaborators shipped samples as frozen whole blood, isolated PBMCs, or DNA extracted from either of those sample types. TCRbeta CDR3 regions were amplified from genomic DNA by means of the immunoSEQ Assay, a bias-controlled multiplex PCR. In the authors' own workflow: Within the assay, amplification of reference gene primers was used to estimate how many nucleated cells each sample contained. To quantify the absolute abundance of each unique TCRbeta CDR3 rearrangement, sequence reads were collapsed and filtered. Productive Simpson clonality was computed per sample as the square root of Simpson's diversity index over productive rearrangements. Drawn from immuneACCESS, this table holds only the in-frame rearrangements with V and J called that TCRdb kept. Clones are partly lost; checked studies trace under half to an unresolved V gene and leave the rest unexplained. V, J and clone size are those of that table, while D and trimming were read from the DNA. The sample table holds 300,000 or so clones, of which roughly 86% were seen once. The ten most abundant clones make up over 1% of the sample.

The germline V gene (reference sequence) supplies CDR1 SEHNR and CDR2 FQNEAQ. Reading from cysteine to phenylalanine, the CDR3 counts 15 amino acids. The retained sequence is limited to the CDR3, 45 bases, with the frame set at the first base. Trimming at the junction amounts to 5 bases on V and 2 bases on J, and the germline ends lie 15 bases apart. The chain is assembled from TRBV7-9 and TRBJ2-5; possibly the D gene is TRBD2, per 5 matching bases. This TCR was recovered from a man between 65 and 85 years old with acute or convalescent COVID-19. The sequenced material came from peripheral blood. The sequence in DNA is TGTGCCAGCAGCCCCCCTTCTCTAGCTCAAGAGACCCAGTACTTC. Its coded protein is CASSPPSLAQETQYF. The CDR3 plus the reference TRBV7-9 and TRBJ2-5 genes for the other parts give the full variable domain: DTGVSQNPRHKITKRGQNVTFRCDPISEHNRLYWYRQTLGQGPEFLTYFQNEAQLEKSRLLSDRFSAERPKGSFSTLEIQRTEQGDSAMYLCASSPPSLAQETQYFGPGTRLLVL.